The entry below describes one T cell receptor (beta chain). Its recognized antigen is unknown. Qualities for individual bases were not recorded, and no much larger clone is one base off. The data derive from a study of shared clonotypes between healthy human individuals (TCRdb year 2020). Regarding the study in general: The cohort comprised two women and a few men aged 18 to 49 years. Blood TCR repertoires of five healthy adults were deeply sequenced to estimate repertoire size and the extent of clonotype sharing between individuals. To increase sequencing depth and limit assay-specific biases, different laboratories used diverse techniques to prepare libraries and sequence TCR repertoires. Leukapheresis yielded between about 0.94 and 8.9 billion PBMCs per donor. Findings and caveats that apply to the study as a whole: Pairwise subsampling led to the expectation that sequencing depth would affect the degree of clonotype sharing among donors. Because the study included a small number of donors, the genetic and exposure-history diversity represented was limited. Only blood was sampled, and tissue TCR repertoires likely differ from those in blood.

The donors were healthy, HIV-negative adults who had no recently reported acute infections or vaccinations. Every donor was a Caucasian adult residing in Nashville, Tennessee, USA. For unsorted samples, tens of millions of PBMCs were counted, and genomic DNA was extracted using the QIAamp DNA Blood Mini kit. After blood collection by leukapheresis, PBMCs were isolated using Ficoll-Histopaque density gradient centrifugation and then cryopreserved in the vapor phase of liquid nitrogen. CDR3 length: 13 amino acids, cysteine to phenylalanine. CDR3 DNA only is kept here, 39 bases in frame from base 1. V loses 7 bases, J loses 0 bases, and the germline ends lie 6 bases apart. CDR1 MDHEN and CDR2 SYDVKM were looked up in the germline V gene. TCR CDR3 regions were amplified from genomic DNA by multiplex PCR using the deep immunoSEQ assay. Genomic DNA extracted from each cell subset was distributed evenly over all wells of several immunoSEQ 96-well plates, and each plate served as one replicate. Each replicate PCR for unsorted PBMC received roughly 300 ng genomic DNA, equal to about 30,000 T cell genomes. Ten immunoSEQ deep assay plates were used to sequence unsorted PBMC genomic DNA. The purified libraries were quantified using a Qubit 3.0 fluorometer, sized with a Bioanalyzer 2100, and then quantified again using the KAPA Library Quantification kit. Every immunoSEQ 96-well plate was sequenced on a separate single-read 150-cycle Illumina NextSeq 550 flow cell. On the authors' methods: Because the immunoSEQ output included only junctional sequences and no quality scores, the filtering could not be the same as the filtering used for full-length reads. Sequences were annotated with PyIR, a Python wrapper for IgBLAST v1.9, using IMGT germline references to assign V/J genes and CDR3. Reads were removed for weak V/J assignments (E-value above 1e-6), missing CDR3, stop codons, out-of-frame junctions, or ambiguous translated residues. V3J clonotypes were defined by identical inferred V gene, J gene, and CDR3 amino acid sequence. Percentage overlap between repertoires was computed as shared unique clonotypes divided by the size of the smaller repertoire. Richness of each repertoire was evaluated using RTK rarefaction, the Chao1 estimator, and Recon v2.1 estimates of unobserved clonotypes. TCRdb limited this immuneACCESS table to in-frame rearrangements with V and J called. A share of clones is missing; checked studies link under half to unresolved V genes, and the rest is unexplained. Clone size and V and J calls were adopted from that table, with D and trimming inferred from the DNA. This sample holds about 490,000 clones; approximately 80% were observed only once. 10% to 15% of the sample belongs to the ten largest clones.

The chain is encoded by TRBV28 joined to TRBJ2-2; a confident D gene designation cannot be given. Sequenced material: PBMCs. The receptor's source is a woman between 40 and 50 years old in good health. Some clones in this sample may be carry-over from other donors' samples. The CDR3 region has the sequence CASNTANTGELFF. Here is the DNA: TGTGCCAGCAACACGGCGAACACCGGGGAGCTGTTTTTT.